The text below deals with one T cell receptor (beta chain). Its antigen specificity is not known. The record has no base qualities; no much larger clone is one base away. The germline V gene (reference sequence) sets CDR1 to SEHNR and CDR2 to FQNEAQ. There are 15 amino acids in the CDR3, from cysteine to phenylalanine inclusive. Only CDR3 DNA remains: 45 bases, in frame from the first base. V ends up 5 bases short and J 4 bases short, with an unmatched junction base count of 7. To prepare the library, the immunoSEQ multiplex PCR assay was applied. TCRdb provides this immuneACCESS table in a form limited to in-frame rearrangements. Some clones are lacking; in checked studies, under half of them reflect an unresolved V gene, and why the rest are absent is not known. This sample has tens of thousands of clones in its table, and more than 75% of those were observed once. Jointly, the top ten make up about 2.7% of the sample.

This sample was included in a study of T cells in narcolepsy (dated by TCRdb to the late 2010s). Background for the entire study: Healthy control donors were enrolled in the study alongside patients who had narcolepsy type 1 or type 2 (NT1, NT2). The study sought autoreactive T cells targeting hypocretin neuron self-antigens (hypocretin, TRIB2) in narcolepsy patients, using TCR Vbeta sequencing to track clonotypes in blood and CSF. What the authors observed across the whole study: Numbers of sequenced blood memory CD4+ clonotypes were comparable, averaging around 40,000 in patients and over 30,000 in controls. Plots that compared CSF and blood CD4+ T cell clonotypes from the same patient highlighted HCRT-specific and TRIB2-specific autoreactive clonotypes. According to the report, autoreactive clonotypes were detected serially in the blood of the same patients and of different patients, but not in healthy controls. Certain blood memory CD4+ repertoires from patients and controls had no sequences that matched autoreactive T cell clones.

Memory CD4+ T cells were sorted ex vivo from peripheral blood of narcolepsy patients and healthy controls for TCR Vbeta sequencing. Source material: CD45RA- memory CD4+ T cells from PBMCs. The cell subset or site label for this specimen denotes: memory T cells sorted ex vivo from peripheral blood. Recombination linked TRBV7-9 to TRBJ1-3, with 8 middle bases fitting TRBD1. The receptor comes from a human donor with narcolepsy. At the DNA level, the sequence is TGTGCCAGCAGCCGATCAGGGGGCGAGGGAAACACCATATATTTT. Protein translation: CASSRSGGEGNTIYF.